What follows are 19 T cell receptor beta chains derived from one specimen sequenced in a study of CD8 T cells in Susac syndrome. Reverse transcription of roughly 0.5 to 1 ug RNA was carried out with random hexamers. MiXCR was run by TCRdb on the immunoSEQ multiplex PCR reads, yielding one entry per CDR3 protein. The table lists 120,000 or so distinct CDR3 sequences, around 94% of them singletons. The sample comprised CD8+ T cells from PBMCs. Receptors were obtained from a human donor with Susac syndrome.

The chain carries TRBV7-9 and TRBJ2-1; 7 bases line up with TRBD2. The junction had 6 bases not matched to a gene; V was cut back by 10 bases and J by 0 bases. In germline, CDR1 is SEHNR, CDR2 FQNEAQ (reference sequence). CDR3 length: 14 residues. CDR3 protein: CATLGGSSYNEQFF. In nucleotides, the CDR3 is TGTGCCACCCTGGGAGGGAGCTCCTACAATGAGCAGTTCTTC.

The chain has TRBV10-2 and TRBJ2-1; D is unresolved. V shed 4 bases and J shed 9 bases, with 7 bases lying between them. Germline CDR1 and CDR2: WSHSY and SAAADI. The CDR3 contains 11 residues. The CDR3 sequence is CASSAPGEQFF. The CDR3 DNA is TGCGCCAGCAGTGCCCCGGGTGAGCAGTTCTTC.

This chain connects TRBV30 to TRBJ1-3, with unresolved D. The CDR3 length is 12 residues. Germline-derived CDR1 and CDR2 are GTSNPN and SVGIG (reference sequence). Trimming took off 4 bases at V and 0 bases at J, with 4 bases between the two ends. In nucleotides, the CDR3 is TGTGCCTGGACCGGCTCTGGAAACACCATATATTTT. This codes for CAWTGSGNTIYF.

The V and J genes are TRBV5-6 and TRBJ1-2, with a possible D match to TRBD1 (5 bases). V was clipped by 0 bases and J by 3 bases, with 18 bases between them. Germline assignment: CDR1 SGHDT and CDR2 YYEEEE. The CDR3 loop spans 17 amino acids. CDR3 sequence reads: CASSLAPTDRGYYGYTF. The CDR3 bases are TGTGCCAGCAGCTTGGCCCCGACAGATAGGGGATACTATGGCTACACCTTC.

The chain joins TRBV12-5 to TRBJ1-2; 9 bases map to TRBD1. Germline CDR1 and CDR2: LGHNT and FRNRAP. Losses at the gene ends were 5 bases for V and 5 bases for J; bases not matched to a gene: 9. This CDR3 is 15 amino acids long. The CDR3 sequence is CASGGPGQGQYGYTF. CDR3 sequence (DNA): TGTGCTAGTGGTGGTCCGGGACAGGGTCAGTATGGCTACACCTTC.

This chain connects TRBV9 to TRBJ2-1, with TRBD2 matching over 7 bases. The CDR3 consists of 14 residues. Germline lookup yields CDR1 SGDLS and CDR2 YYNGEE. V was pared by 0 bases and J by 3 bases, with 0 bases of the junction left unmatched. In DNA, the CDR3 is TGTGCCAGCAGCGTAGGGGAGGGCTACAATGAGCAGTTCTTC. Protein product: CASSVGEGYNEQFF.

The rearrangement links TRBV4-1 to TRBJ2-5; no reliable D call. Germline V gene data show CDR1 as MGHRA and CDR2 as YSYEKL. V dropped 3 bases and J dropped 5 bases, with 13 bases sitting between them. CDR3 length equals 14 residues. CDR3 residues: CASSHATHEETQYF. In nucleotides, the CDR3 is TGCGCCAGCAGCCATGCGACCCACGAGGAGACCCAGTACTTC.

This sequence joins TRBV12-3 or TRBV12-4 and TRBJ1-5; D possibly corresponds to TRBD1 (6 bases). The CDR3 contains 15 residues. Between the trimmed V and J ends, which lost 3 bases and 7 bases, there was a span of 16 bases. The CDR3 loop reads CASSFYSGVGQPQHF. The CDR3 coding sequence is TGTGCCAGCAGTTTTTATTCAGGGGTGGGCCAGCCCCAGCATTTT.

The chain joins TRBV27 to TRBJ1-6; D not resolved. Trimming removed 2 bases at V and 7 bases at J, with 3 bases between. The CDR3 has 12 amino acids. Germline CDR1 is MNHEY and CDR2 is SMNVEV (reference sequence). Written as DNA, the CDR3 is TGTGCCAGCAGTTTAACCAATTCACCCCTCCACTTT. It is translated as CASSLTNSPLHF.

Here the CDR3 DNA reads TGTGCCAGCATTACCCCGGCTAGCGGGGGGACTGGGGCCAACGTCCTGACTTTC. It specifies CASITPASGGTGANVLTF. The chain combines TRBV6-5 with TRBJ2-6; 11 bases are a match to TRBD2. This CDR3 contains 18 residues. V was clipped by 7 bases and J by 2 bases; unmatched bases: 10. Looked up from germline, CDR1 is MNHEY and CDR2 is SVGAGI.

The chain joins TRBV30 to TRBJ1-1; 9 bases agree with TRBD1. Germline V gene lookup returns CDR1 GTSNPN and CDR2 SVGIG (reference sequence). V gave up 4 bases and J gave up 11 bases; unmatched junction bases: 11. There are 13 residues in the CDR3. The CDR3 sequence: CAWTGTGFSSAFF. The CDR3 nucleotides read TGTGCCTGGACCGGGACAGGGTTCAGTTCGGCTTTCTTT.

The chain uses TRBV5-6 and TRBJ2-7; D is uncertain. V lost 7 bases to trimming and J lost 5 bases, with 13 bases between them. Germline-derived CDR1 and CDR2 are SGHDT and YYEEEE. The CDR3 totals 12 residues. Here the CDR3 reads CASGAGGHEQYF. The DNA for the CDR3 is TGTGCCAGCGGAGCAGGTGGTCACGAGCAGTACTTC.

The CDR3 DNA follows: TGTGCCAGCAGGACAAGGGCCGGTTCGGCGTACGAGCAGTACTTC. It specifies CASRTRAGSAYEQYF. J is TRBJ2-7 and V is TRBV2; D is ambiguous. CDR1 is SNHLY and CDR2 is FYNNEI in the germline V gene. V shed 6 bases and J shed 4 bases, with 19 bases lying between them. CDR3 length equals 15 residues.

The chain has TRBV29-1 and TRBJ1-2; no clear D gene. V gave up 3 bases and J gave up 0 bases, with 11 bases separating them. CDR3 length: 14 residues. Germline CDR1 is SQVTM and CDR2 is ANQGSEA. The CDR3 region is CSVDIGLTNYGYTF. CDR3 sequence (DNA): TGCAGCGTTGATATCGGGCTAACTAACTATGGCTACACCTTC.

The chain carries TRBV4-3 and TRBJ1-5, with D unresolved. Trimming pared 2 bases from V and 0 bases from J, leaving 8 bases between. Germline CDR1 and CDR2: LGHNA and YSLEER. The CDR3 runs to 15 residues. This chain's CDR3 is CASSQPQASNQPQHF. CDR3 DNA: TGCGCCAGCAGCCAACCCCAGGCTAGCAATCAGCCCCAGCATTTT.

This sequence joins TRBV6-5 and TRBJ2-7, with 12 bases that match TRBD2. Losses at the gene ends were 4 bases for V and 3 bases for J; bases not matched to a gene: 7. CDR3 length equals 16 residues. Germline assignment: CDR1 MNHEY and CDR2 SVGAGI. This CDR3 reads CASSWQGLAGFYEQYF. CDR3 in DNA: TGTGCCAGCAGTTGGCAGGGACTAGCGGGCTTCTACGAGCAGTACTTC.

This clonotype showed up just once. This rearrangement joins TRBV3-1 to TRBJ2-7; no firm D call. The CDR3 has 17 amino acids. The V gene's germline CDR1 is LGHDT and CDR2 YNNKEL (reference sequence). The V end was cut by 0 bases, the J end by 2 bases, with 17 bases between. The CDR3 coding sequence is TGTGCCAGCAGCCAAGATCAACCCACCTCATTAACCTACGAGCAGTACTTC. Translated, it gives CASSQDQPTSLTYEQYF.

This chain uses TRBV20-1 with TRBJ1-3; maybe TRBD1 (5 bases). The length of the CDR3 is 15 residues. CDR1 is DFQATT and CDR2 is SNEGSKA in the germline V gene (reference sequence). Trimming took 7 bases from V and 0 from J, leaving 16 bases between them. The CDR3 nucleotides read TGCAGTGGAGAGAGCGGACACCTCTCTGGAAACACCATATATTTT. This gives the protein CSGESGHLSGNTIYF.

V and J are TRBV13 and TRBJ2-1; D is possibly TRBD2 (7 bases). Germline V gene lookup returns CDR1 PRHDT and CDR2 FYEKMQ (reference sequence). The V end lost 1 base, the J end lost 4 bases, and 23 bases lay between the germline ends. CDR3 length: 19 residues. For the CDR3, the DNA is TGTGCCAGCAGCTTAGATATTAGTCGTGGCGGGGGCCGGTACAATGAGCAGTTCTTC. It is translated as CASSLDISRGGGRYNEQFF.